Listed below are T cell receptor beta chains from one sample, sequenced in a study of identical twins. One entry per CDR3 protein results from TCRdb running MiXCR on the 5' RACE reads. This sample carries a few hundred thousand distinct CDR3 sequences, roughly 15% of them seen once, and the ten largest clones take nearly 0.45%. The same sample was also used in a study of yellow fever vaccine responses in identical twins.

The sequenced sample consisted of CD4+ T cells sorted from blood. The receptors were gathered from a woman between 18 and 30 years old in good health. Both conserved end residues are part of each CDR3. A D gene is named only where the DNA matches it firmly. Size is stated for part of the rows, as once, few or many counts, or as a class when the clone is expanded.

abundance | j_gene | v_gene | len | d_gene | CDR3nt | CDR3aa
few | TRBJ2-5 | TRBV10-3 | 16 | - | TGTGCCATCAGTGAAGCGGGACAGATCGGCCAAGAGACCCAGTACTTC | CAISEAGQIGQETQYF
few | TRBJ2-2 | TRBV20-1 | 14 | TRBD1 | TGCAGTGCTAGAAGGACAGGGAGCACCGGGGAGCTGTTTTTT | CSARRTGSTGELFF
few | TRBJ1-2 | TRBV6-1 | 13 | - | TGTGCCAGCAGTGAAGCGCTATTGTTTGGCTACACCTTC | CASSEALLFGYTF
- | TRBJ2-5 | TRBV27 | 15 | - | TGTGCCAGCAGCGTCTCGGAAGGGGCCCAAGAGACCCAGTACTTC | CASSVSEGAQETQYF
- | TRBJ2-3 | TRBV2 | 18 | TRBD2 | TGTGCCAGCAGTGCTAACCCGCAGGGACTAGCCGGGATGGATACGCAGTATTTT | CASSANPQGLAGMDTQYF
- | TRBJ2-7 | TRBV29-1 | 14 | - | TGCAGCGTTGAAGCCCCCAGGGTTTCTCCCGAGCAGTACTTC | CSVEAPRVSPEQYF
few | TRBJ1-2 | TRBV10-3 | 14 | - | TGTGCCATCAGTTACCTGACAGGCACTTATGGCTACACCTTC | CAISYLTGTYGYTF
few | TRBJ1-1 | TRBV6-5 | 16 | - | TGTGCCAGCAGTTACTTAGCTGCAGAGATGAACACTGAAGCTTTCTTT | CASSYLAAEMNTEAFF
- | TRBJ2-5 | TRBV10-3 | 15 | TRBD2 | TGTGCCATCAGTGAGTCGTTGGCGGGAGGAGAGACCCAGTACTTC | CAISESLAGGETQYF
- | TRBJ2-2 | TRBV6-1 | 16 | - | TGTGCCAGCAGGGAGAAAACAGGGAAAGATCGCAGGGAGCTGTTTTTT | CASREKTGKDRRELFF
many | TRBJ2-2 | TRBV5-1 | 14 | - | TGCGCCAGCAGCTTGGAGGTGGGAACCGGGGAGCTGTTTTTT | CASSLEVGTGELFF
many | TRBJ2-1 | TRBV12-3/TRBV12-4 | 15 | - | TGTGCCAGCAGTGTTCTGCAGGGGGGATACAATGAGCAGTTCTTC | CASSVLQGGYNEQFF
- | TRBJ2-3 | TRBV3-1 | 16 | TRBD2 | TGTGCCAGCAGCGGTAGCGGGGTGTCTAGCACAGATACGCAGTATTTT | CASSGSGVSSTDTQYF
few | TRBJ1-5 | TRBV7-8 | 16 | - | TGTGCCAGCAGCCGAGGGGGGACGGAGGGGATTCAGCCCCAGCATTTT | CASSRGGTEGIQPQHF
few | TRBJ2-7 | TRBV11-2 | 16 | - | TGTGCCAGCAGCTTAGCGACGGGGTTTCCCTCCTACGAGCAGTACTTC | CASSLATGFPSYEQYF
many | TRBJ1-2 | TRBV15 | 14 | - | TGTGCCACCAGCAGAGGCCCAGGCGACTATGGCTACACCTTC | CATSRGPGDYGYTF
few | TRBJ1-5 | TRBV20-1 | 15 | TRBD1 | TGCAGTGCTAGTAAAGGGACAGTGAGCAATCAGCCCCAGCATTTT | CSASKGTVSNQPQHF
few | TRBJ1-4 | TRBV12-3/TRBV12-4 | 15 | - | TGTGCCAGCAGTACCTACAGTTCAGCTAATGAAAAACTGTTTTTT | CASSTYSSANEKLFF
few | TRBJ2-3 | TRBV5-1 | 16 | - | TGCGCCAGCAGCTTGGCCTCGGGGGTAGGAACAGATACGCAGTATTTT | CASSLASGVGTDTQYF
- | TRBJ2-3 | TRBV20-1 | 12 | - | TGCAGTGCTCCCGCTAGCACAGATACGCAGTATTTT | CSAPASTDTQYF
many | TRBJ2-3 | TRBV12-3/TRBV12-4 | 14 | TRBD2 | TGTGCCAGCAGACCAGAGACTAGCGGAAATACGCAGTATTTT | CASRPETSGNTQYF
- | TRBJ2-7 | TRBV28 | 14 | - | TGTGCCAGCACTTCAGGGGCAGGCCGCTACGAGCAGTACTTC | CASTSGAGRYEQYF
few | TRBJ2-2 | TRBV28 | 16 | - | TGTGCCAGCAGTTCAGGGCAGGTGGGACTTACCGGGGAGCTGTTTTTT | CASSSGQVGLTGELFF
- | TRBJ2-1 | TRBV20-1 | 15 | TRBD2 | TGCAGTGCAAACCGGCCGGGAGGGCCTTACAATGAGCAGTTCTTC | CSANRPGGPYNEQFF
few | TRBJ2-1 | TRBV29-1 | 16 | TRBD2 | TGCAGCGCCACAGCGTCGGGGACTAGCTGGTTCGATGAGCAGTTCTTC | CSATASGTSWFDEQFF
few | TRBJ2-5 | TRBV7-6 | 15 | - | TGTGCCAGCAGCCCAAGCTACACCTCTCAAGAGACCCAGTACTTC | CASSPSYTSQETQYF
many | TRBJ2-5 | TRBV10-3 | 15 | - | TGTGCCATCAGCCAGGGTGGGGGGTCCGTTGAGACCCAGTACTTC | CAISQGGGSVETQYF
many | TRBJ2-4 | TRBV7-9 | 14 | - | TGTGCCAGCAGCTTAGGGGGCTCCAAAAACATTCAGTACTTC | CASSLGGSKNIQYF
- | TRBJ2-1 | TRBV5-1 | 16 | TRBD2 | TGCGCCAGCAGCTTGGCGACTAGCGGGTCCTACAATGTGCAGTTCTTC | CASSLATSGSYNVQFF
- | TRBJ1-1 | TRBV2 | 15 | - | TGTGCCAGCAGCGGTGAGTCCTTATTGAACACTGAAGCTTTCTTT | CASSGESLLNTEAFF
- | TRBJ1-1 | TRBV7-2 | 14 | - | TGTGCCAGCAGCCTAACCCACAGGTTGTCTGAAGCTTTCTTT | CASSLTHRLSEAFF
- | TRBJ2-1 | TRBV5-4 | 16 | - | TGTGCCAGCAGCCAAAATTGGACGGTGAATTACAATGAGCAGTTCTTC | CASSQNWTVNYNEQFF
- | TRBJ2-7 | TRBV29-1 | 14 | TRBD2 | TGCAGCGTTGAAGCCACTAGGGAGGGCTACGAGCAGTACTTC | CSVEATREGYEQYF
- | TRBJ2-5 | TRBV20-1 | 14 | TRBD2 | TGCAGTGCTAGAGGCAGCGGGGGGCAGGGGACCCAGTACTTC | CSARGSGGQGTQYF
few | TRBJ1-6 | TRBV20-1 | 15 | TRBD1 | TGCAGTGCTAGAGAAACAGGGGGCTATAATTCACCCCTCCACTTT | CSARETGGYNSPLHF